A selection of T cell receptor beta chains follows, all from one sample in a study of T-cell reconstitution after alpha-beta-depleted transplantation in children. Each CDR3 protein gets one entry after TCRdb re-called the PCR reads with MiXCR. The sample holds approximately 400,000 distinct CDR3 sequences; around 15% are singletons and the top ten take approximately 29%. Sample: PBMCs, mostly from graft donor cells, taken 360 days after TCRalphabeta/CD19-depleted stem cell transplant. The source of these receptors is a boy younger than two who had a stem cell transplant for Wiskott-Aldrich syndrome, so the T cells may come from the graft donor. Both conserved end residues are part of each CDR3. The order of the fields is D gene, clone size, V gene, J gene, CDR3 DNA, CDR3 protein. D genes are given only for firm matches. Clone size is stated in some rows and not others, as once, few, many or a class when expanded.

D gene: NA; clone size: NA; V gene: TRBV7-9; J gene: TRBJ2-5; CDR3 DNA: TGTGCCAGCAGCTTATCAGCTGGGGTGACCCAGTACTTC; CDR3 protein: CASSLSAGVTQYF
D gene: NA; clone size: NA; V gene: TRBV25-1; J gene: TRBJ1-2; CDR3 DNA: TGTGCCAGCAAGGGGGACTTAAGTAGGTGGTCTGGCTACACCTTC; CDR3 protein: CASKGDLSRWSGYTF
D gene: NA; clone size: NA; V gene: TRBV12-3/TRBV12-4; J gene: TRBJ2-4; CDR3 DNA: TGTGCCAGCAGTTTGGTCAGGGGCAAAAACATTCAGTACTTC; CDR3 protein: CASSLVRGKNIQYF
D gene: NA; clone size: NA; V gene: TRBV20-1; J gene: TRBJ2-7; CDR3 DNA: TGCAGTGCTAGAGATTTAACAGGGCATCGGTACGAGCAGTACTTC; CDR3 protein: CSARDLTGHRYEQYF
D gene: NA; clone size: few; V gene: TRBV10-2; J gene: TRBJ2-4; CDR3 DNA: TGCGCCAGCATGGGATCTAGAGGACTAGCCAAAAACATTCAGTACTTC; CDR3 protein: CASMGSRGLAKNIQYF
D gene: NA; clone size: NA; V gene: TRBV6-2/TRBV6-3; J gene: TRBJ2-7; CDR3 DNA: TGTGCCAGCACGCAGGGATCAGGCTACTACGAGCAGTACTTC; CDR3 protein: CASTQGSGYYEQYF
D gene: NA; clone size: NA; V gene: TRBV29-1; J gene: TRBJ2-2; CDR3 DNA: TGCAGCGTTAAAGCCTCCCCCGGGGAGCTGTTTTTT; CDR3 protein: CSVKASPGELFF
D gene: NA; clone size: few; V gene: TRBV6-1; J gene: TRBJ2-5; CDR3 DNA: TGTGCCAGCAGTGGTACGGGACTCCAAGAGACCCAGTACTTC; CDR3 protein: CASSGTGLQETQYF
D gene: NA; clone size: few; V gene: TRBV12-3/TRBV12-4; J gene: TRBJ2-2; CDR3 DNA: TGTGCCAGCAGTTTAGCCCTCCCTGGACAGGGGGAGCTGTTTTTT; CDR3 protein: CASSLALPGQGELFF
D gene: TRBD2; clone size: NA; V gene: TRBV7-2; J gene: TRBJ2-7; CDR3 DNA: TGTGCCAGCAGCTTAGAAAGGGGACTAGCGGGAGGATACGAGCAGTACTTC; CDR3 protein: CASSLERGLAGGYEQYF
D gene: TRBD1; clone size: NA; V gene: TRBV15; J gene: TRBJ2-5; CDR3 DNA: TGTGCCACCAGACGGGACAGGGAGACCCAGTACTTC; CDR3 protein: CATRRDRETQYF
D gene: NA; clone size: few; V gene: TRBV30; J gene: TRBJ2-5; CDR3 DNA: TGTGCCTGGGGCGGGACTCTCCAAGAGACCCAGTACTTC; CDR3 protein: CAWGGTLQETQYF
D gene: NA; clone size: NA; V gene: TRBV27; J gene: TRBJ2-5; CDR3 DNA: TGTGCCAGCAGTTTCATCGAAGGGGGTCGGGAGACCCAGTACTTC; CDR3 protein: CASSFIEGGRETQYF
D gene: NA; clone size: NA; V gene: TRBV6-5; J gene: TRBJ2-3; CDR3 DNA: TGTGCCAGCAGTTACTCCCTAGCCAGCACAGATACGCAGTATTTT; CDR3 protein: CASSYSLASTDTQYF
D gene: TRBD2; clone size: few; V gene: TRBV5-1; J gene: TRBJ2-7; CDR3 DNA: TGCGCCAGCAGCTCCTCCGGGATAGCGGGAGACGAGCAGTACTTC; CDR3 protein: CASSSSGIAGDEQYF
D gene: NA; clone size: NA; V gene: TRBV12-3/TRBV12-4; J gene: TRBJ1-2; CDR3 DNA: TGTGCCAGCAGTTTAGAACAGCTCTATGGCTACACCTTC; CDR3 protein: CASSLEQLYGYTF
D gene: NA; clone size: few; V gene: TRBV21-1; J gene: TRBJ2-5; CDR3 DNA: TGTGCCAGCAGCAAACCTAGAGGTGGGGAGACCCAGTACTTC; CDR3 protein: CASSKPRGGETQYF
D gene: NA; clone size: many; V gene: TRBV2; J gene: TRBJ1-1; CDR3 DNA: TGTGCCAGCAGTGACGAGAGAAACACTGAAGCTTTCTTT; CDR3 protein: CASSDERNTEAFF
D gene: NA; clone size: few; V gene: TRBV2; J gene: TRBJ2-5; CDR3 DNA: TGTGCCAGCAGGGGAGGAGGAGAGACCCAGTACTTC; CDR3 protein: CASRGGGETQYF
D gene: NA; clone size: NA; V gene: TRBV29-1; J gene: TRBJ2-6; CDR3 DNA: TGCAGCGCCGGAATGGGCTCTGGGGCCAACGTCCTGACTTTC; CDR3 protein: CSAGMGSGANVLTF
D gene: NA; clone size: NA; V gene: TRBV7-9; J gene: TRBJ2-7; CDR3 DNA: TGTGCCAGCAGCCCTCAGGGATTGGGACCCTACGAGCAGTACTTC; CDR3 protein: CASSPQGLGPYEQYF
D gene: TRBD1; clone size: NA; V gene: TRBV12-3/TRBV12-4; J gene: TRBJ2-3; CDR3 DNA: TGTGCCAGCAGTTTTGGGACAGGGGCCGGGGATACGCAGTATTTT; CDR3 protein: CASSFGTGAGDTQYF
D gene: NA; clone size: few; V gene: TRBV3-1; J gene: TRBJ2-3; CDR3 DNA: TGTGCCAGCAGCCAAGAGGCACGCCCAAGCACAGATACGCAGTATTTT; CDR3 protein: CASSQEARPSTDTQYF
D gene: TRBD2; clone size: few; V gene: TRBV24-1; J gene: TRBJ2-3; CDR3 DNA: TGTGCCACCAGTGATTTCGGGACTAGCGGGAGGGCAGATACGCAGTATTTT; CDR3 protein: CATSDFGTSGRADTQYF
D gene: NA; clone size: many; V gene: TRBV28; J gene: TRBJ2-5; CDR3 DNA: TGTGCCAGCAGTGAGGGCAGGGAAGAGACCCAGTACTTC; CDR3 protein: CASSEGREETQYF
D gene: NA; clone size: NA; V gene: TRBV10-3; J gene: TRBJ2-5; CDR3 DNA: TGTGCCATCAGTGAATTGGTGGGGAAACAGGGCGAGACCCAGTACTTC; CDR3 protein: CAISELVGKQGETQYF
D gene: TRBD2; clone size: NA; V gene: TRBV20-1; J gene: TRBJ2-1; CDR3 DNA: TGCAGTCCCGGGACTAGCGGATACAATGAGCAGTTCTTC; CDR3 protein: CSPGTSGYNEQFF
D gene: TRBD1; clone size: NA; V gene: TRBV5-4; J gene: TRBJ2-3; CDR3 DNA: TGTGCCAGCAGCTTGGGGGACAGGGCTCGGAATACGCAGTATTTT; CDR3 protein: CASSLGDRARNTQYF
D gene: NA; clone size: few; V gene: TRBV4-1; J gene: TRBJ2-1; CDR3 DNA: TGCGCCAGCAGCCAAGTGGTAAGGTACAATGAGCAGTTCTTC; CDR3 protein: CASSQVVRYNEQFF
D gene: NA; clone size: NA; V gene: TRBV5-1; J gene: TRBJ2-4; CDR3 DNA: TGCGCCAGCAGCTCAGGGGGGGTGGGGAACATTCAGTACTTC; CDR3 protein: CASSSGGVGNIQYF
D gene: NA; clone size: few; V gene: TRBV28; J gene: TRBJ1-1; CDR3 DNA: TGTGCCAGCAGTCCCCCGACAGGGAACACTGAAGCTTTCTTT; CDR3 protein: CASSPPTGNTEAFF
D gene: NA; clone size: few; V gene: TRBV29-1; J gene: TRBJ1-2; CDR3 DNA: TGCAGCGTTGATTTCAACTATGGCTACACCTTC; CDR3 protein: CSVDFNYGYTF
D gene: NA; clone size: once; V gene: TRBV11-2; J gene: TRBJ2-5; CDR3 DNA: TGTGCCAGCAGCCCCCAGGCTTCGGGGCAAGAGACCCAGTACTTC; CDR3 protein: CASSPQASGQETQYF
D gene: TRBD2; clone size: few; V gene: TRBV6-2/TRBV6-3; J gene: TRBJ2-1; CDR3 DNA: TGTGCCAGCAGTTACCGGCTAGCGGGAGGCTCTAGGCACAATGAGCAGTTCTTC; CDR3 protein: CASSYRLAGGSRHNEQFF
D gene: NA; clone size: few; V gene: TRBV5-1; J gene: TRBJ1-1; CDR3 DNA: TGCGCCAGCAGCTTGGCCAGGGCTGGGAACACTGAAGCTTTCTTT; CDR3 protein: CASSLARAGNTEAFF
D gene: TRBD2; clone size: once; V gene: TRBV12-3/TRBV12-4; J gene: TRBJ2-1; CDR3 DNA: TGTGCCAGCAGTGGGGTTAAGGGGAGGGCCCCCAATGAGCAGTTCTTC; CDR3 protein: CASSGVKGRAPNEQFF
D gene: NA; clone size: NA; V gene: TRBV15; J gene: TRBJ2-3; CDR3 DNA: TGTGCCACCGCGTTTGGGCAGAGCACAGATACGCAGTATTTT; CDR3 protein: CATAFGQSTDTQYF
D gene: NA; clone size: few; V gene: TRBV11-2; J gene: TRBJ2-1; CDR3 DNA: TGTGCCAGCAGCCCCAGTATCTATGAGCAGTTCTTC; CDR3 protein: CASSPSIYEQFF
D gene: TRBD1; clone size: NA; V gene: TRBV6-1; J gene: TRBJ2-1; CDR3 DNA: TGTGCCAGCAGTGGTGGGGGACAGGGGAGCAATGAGCAGTTCTTC; CDR3 protein: CASSGGGQGSNEQFF
D gene: TRBD2; clone size: NA; V gene: TRBV2; J gene: TRBJ2-1; CDR3 DNA: TGTGCCAGCAGGGCGGGGGGTGTGGATGAGCAGTTCTTC; CDR3 protein: CASRAGGVDEQFF
D gene: NA; clone size: few; V gene: TRBV5-1; J gene: TRBJ2-7; CDR3 DNA: TGCGCCAGCAGCTTGGCCCCGGACAGATACGAGCAGTACTTC; CDR3 protein: CASSLAPDRYEQYF
D gene: TRBD1; clone size: NA; V gene: TRBV13; J gene: TRBJ2-1; CDR3 DNA: TGTGCCAGCAGGGGACAGGGGGCTGGCAATGAGCAGTTCTTC; CDR3 protein: CASRGQGAGNEQFF
D gene: TRBD2; clone size: few; V gene: TRBV2; J gene: TRBJ2-1; CDR3 DNA: TGTGCCAGCAGCGGTCCCGGGAGGGACGGTGAGCAGTTCTTC; CDR3 protein: CASSGPGRDGEQFF
D gene: NA; clone size: NA; V gene: TRBV4-1; J gene: TRBJ2-2; CDR3 DNA: TGCGCCAGCAGCCAAGCAATCTCAGGGTTGGACGGGGAGCTGTTTTTT; CDR3 protein: CASSQAISGLDGELFF
D gene: NA; clone size: NA; V gene: TRBV4-1; J gene: TRBJ2-7; CDR3 DNA: TGCGCCAGCAAGACAGGTTCCGAGCAGTACTTC; CDR3 protein: CASKTGSEQYF
D gene: TRBD2; clone size: many; V gene: TRBV3-1; J gene: TRBJ2-1; CDR3 DNA: TGTGCCAGCAGCCGGCGGGGGGGATGGTATGAGCAGTTCTTC; CDR3 protein: CASSRRGGWYEQFF
D gene: NA; clone size: few; V gene: TRBV5-1; J gene: TRBJ2-7; CDR3 DNA: TGCGCCAGCAGCTGGCAGGGGTTCGAGCAGTACTTC; CDR3 protein: CASSWQGFEQYF
D gene: NA; clone size: NA; V gene: TRBV5-1; J gene: TRBJ1-4; CDR3 DNA: TGCGCCAGCTCTACCACAACTAATGAAAAACTGTTTTTT; CDR3 protein: CASSTTTNEKLFF
D gene: TRBD1; clone size: few; V gene: TRBV25-1; J gene: TRBJ1-4; CDR3 DNA: TGTGCCAGCAGCGGAGACAGGGGGAGCATATCTAATGAAAAACTGTTTTTT; CDR3 protein: CASSGDRGSISNEKLFF
D gene: TRBD2; clone size: few; V gene: TRBV6-5; J gene: TRBJ2-1; CDR3 DNA: TGTGCCAGCAGTTACACTAGCGTGTCCTACAATGAGCAGTTCTTC; CDR3 protein: CASSYTSVSYNEQFF
D gene: NA; clone size: few; V gene: TRBV7-9; J gene: TRBJ2-3; CDR3 DNA: TGTGCCAGCAGCTGGGGACTGACAGATACGCAGTATTTT; CDR3 protein: CASSWGLTDTQYF
D gene: NA; clone size: NA; V gene: TRBV11-1; J gene: TRBJ2-7; CDR3 DNA: TGTGCCAGCAGCCCCGCCCGGAGAAGCTCCTACGAGCAGTACTTC; CDR3 protein: CASSPARRSSYEQYF
D gene: TRBD2; clone size: many; V gene: TRBV12-3/TRBV12-4; J gene: TRBJ2-1; CDR3 DNA: TGCGCCAGCAGTTCGGGGGGGTCCTACAATGAGCAGTTCTTC; CDR3 protein: CASSSGGSYNEQFF
D gene: NA; clone size: NA; V gene: TRBV11-2; J gene: TRBJ1-1; CDR3 DNA: TGTGCCAGCAGCTTAAGTCAGGTGAAAGGCAGGGGCTACACTGAAGCTTTCTTT; CDR3 protein: CASSLSQVKGRGYTEAFF
D gene: NA; clone size: NA; V gene: TRBV7-9; J gene: TRBJ1-2; CDR3 DNA: TGTGCCAGCAGCCAGCTCAGGACTGAACTCTATGGCTACACCTTC; CDR3 protein: CASSQLRTELYGYTF
D gene: NA; clone size: NA; V gene: TRBV7-6; J gene: TRBJ2-1; CDR3 DNA: TGTGCCAGCAGCTTAGCGCAAGGGACCCAGCAGTTCTTC; CDR3 protein: CASSLAQGTQQFF
D gene: TRBD1; clone size: few; V gene: TRBV18; J gene: TRBJ2-3; CDR3 DNA: TGTGCCAGCTCACAACTGGGACAGGACTTCACAGATACGCAGTATTTT; CDR3 protein: CASSQLGQDFTDTQYF